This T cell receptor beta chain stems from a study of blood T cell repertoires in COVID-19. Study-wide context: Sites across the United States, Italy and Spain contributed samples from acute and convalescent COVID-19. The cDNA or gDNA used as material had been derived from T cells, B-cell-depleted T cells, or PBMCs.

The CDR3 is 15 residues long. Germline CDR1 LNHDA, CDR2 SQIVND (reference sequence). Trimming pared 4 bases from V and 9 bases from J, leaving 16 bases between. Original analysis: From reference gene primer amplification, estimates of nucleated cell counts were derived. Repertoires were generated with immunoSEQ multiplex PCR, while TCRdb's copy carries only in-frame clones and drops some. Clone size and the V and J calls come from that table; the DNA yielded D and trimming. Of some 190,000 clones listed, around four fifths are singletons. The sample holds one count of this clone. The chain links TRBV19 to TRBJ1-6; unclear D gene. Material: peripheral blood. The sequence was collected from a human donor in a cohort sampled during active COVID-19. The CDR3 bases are TGTGCCAGTAGTAGTAGAGCCCGCATCGGTTCACCCCTCCACTTT. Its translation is CASSSRARIGSPLHF.